These T cell receptor beta chains were read from a single sample in a study of T-cell reconstitution after alpha-beta-depleted transplantation in children. TCRdb passed the PCR reads through MiXCR, listing each CDR3 protein once. The sample shows about a million distinct CDR3 sequences, about 31% of them seen only once. The sample in question was PBMCs, mostly from graft donor cells, obtained 360 days after TCRalphabeta/CD19-depleted stem cell transplant. The receptors here all came from a boy younger than two who had a stem cell transplant for SCID, so the T cells may come from the graft donor. The CDR3 runs from the conserved cysteine through the conserved F or W. The D gene is left open where the match is weak. Rows may omit the clone size; those that give it use once, few, many or a size class.

clone_size: NA; d_call: TRBD1; j_call: TRBJ1-5; v_call: TRBV5-1; cdr3_aa: CASSPGQGFNQPQHF; cdr3_nt: TGCGCCAGCAGCCCTGGACAGGGTTTCAATCAGCCCCAGCATTTT
clone_size: few; d_call: NA; j_call: TRBJ1-1; v_call: TRBV20-1; cdr3_aa: CSVRRVYLNTEAFF; cdr3_nt: TGCAGTGTGCGCAGGGTTTATCTGAACACTGAAGCTTTCTTT
clone_size: few; d_call: NA; j_call: TRBJ2-3; v_call: TRBV12-3/TRBV12-4; cdr3_aa: CASSSPTGDTQYF; cdr3_nt: TGTGCCAGCAGTTCACCGACTGGGGATACGCAGTATTTT
clone_size: many; d_call: NA; j_call: TRBJ2-7; v_call: TRBV12-3/TRBV12-4; cdr3_aa: CASSLAPRGTYEQYF; cdr3_nt: TGTGCCAGCAGTTTAGCGCCCAGGGGAACCTACGAGCAGTACTTC
clone_size: NA; d_call: NA; j_call: TRBJ2-3; v_call: TRBV6-2/TRBV6-3; cdr3_aa: CASSYPRPTDTQYF; cdr3_nt: TGTGCCAGCAGTTACCCCCGACCGACAGATACGCAGTATTTT
clone_size: NA; d_call: NA; j_call: TRBJ2-2; v_call: TRBV27; cdr3_aa: CASSLQKGGELFF; cdr3_nt: TGTGCCAGCAGTTTGCAGAAGGGCGGGGAGCTGTTTTTT
clone_size: NA; d_call: NA; j_call: TRBJ2-6; v_call: TRBV20-1; cdr3_aa: CSARDLGGVSGANVLTF; cdr3_nt: TGCAGTGCTAGAGATCTGGGTGGGGTGTCTGGGGCCAACGTCCTGACTTTC
clone_size: NA; d_call: TRBD1; j_call: TRBJ1-1; v_call: TRBV20-1; cdr3_aa: CSAREGGGGTEAFF; cdr3_nt: TGCAGTGCTAGAGAGGGAGGGGGCGGCACTGAAGCTTTCTTT
clone_size: few; d_call: NA; j_call: TRBJ2-1; v_call: TRBV20-1; cdr3_aa: CSSRYRQGEQFF; cdr3_nt: TGCAGTTCCCGATACCGCCAGGGTGAGCAGTTCTTC
clone_size: NA; d_call: NA; j_call: TRBJ2-7; v_call: TRBV9; cdr3_aa: CASAKTDFYEQYF; cdr3_nt: TGTGCCAGCGCCAAGACAGACTTCTACGAGCAGTACTTC
clone_size: few; d_call: NA; j_call: TRBJ1-1; v_call: TRBV4-3; cdr3_aa: CASSQVQGHTEAFF; cdr3_nt: TGCGCCAGCAGCCAAGTTCAGGGTCACACTGAAGCTTTCTTT
clone_size: few; d_call: NA; j_call: TRBJ2-3; v_call: TRBV5-1; cdr3_aa: CASSLYTGDTDTQYF; cdr3_nt: TGCGCCAGCAGCTTGTATACGGGAGACACAGATACGCAGTATTTT
clone_size: NA; d_call: TRBD2; j_call: TRBJ2-3; v_call: TRBV29-1; cdr3_aa: CSVEGFLAGEFTDTQYF; cdr3_nt: TGCAGCGTTGAAGGTTTCTTAGCGGGGGAGTTCACAGATACGCAGTATTTT
clone_size: NA; d_call: TRBD1; j_call: TRBJ1-5; v_call: TRBV12-3/TRBV12-4; cdr3_aa: CASRPTGENQPLHF; cdr3_nt: TGTGCCAGCAGACCGACAGGGGAAAATCAGCCCCTGCATTTT
clone_size: once; d_call: TRBD1; j_call: TRBJ1-2; v_call: TRBV29-1; cdr3_aa: CSVEASGTGYYGYTF; cdr3_nt: TGCAGCGTTGAAGCTTCCGGGACAGGGTACTATGGCTACACCTTC
clone_size: once; d_call: TRBD2; j_call: TRBJ2-1; v_call: TRBV6-4; cdr3_aa: CASCPTGLAEDEQFF; cdr3_nt: TGTGCCAGCTGTCCAACGGGACTAGCCGAGGATGAGCAGTTCTTC
clone_size: few; d_call: TRBD2; j_call: TRBJ2-1; v_call: TRBV5-1; cdr3_aa: CASSLDGGFYNEQFF; cdr3_nt: TGCGCCAGCAGCTTAGACGGGGGGTTCTACAATGAGCAGTTCTTC
clone_size: few; d_call: NA; j_call: TRBJ2-2; v_call: TRBV12-3/TRBV12-4; cdr3_aa: CASREGEIGELFF; cdr3_nt: TGTGCCAGCAGGGAGGGAGAGATCGGGGAGCTGTTTTTT
clone_size: NA; d_call: NA; j_call: TRBJ2-7; v_call: TRBV6-1; cdr3_aa: CASRPTGLLSYEQYF; cdr3_nt: TGTGCCAGCAGGCCAACAGGGCTGCTCTCCTACGAGCAGTACTTC
clone_size: few; d_call: TRBD2; j_call: TRBJ2-3; v_call: TRBV6-2/TRBV6-3; cdr3_aa: CASRFGGGPGVTDTQYF; cdr3_nt: TGTGCCAGCAGGTTCGGCGGGGGGCCCGGGGTCACAGATACGCAGTATTTT